These 8 T cell receptor beta chains originate from one sample sequenced in a study of shared clonotypes between healthy human individuals. Assay: immunoSEQ multiplex PCR; the TCRdb copy retains only in-frame clones and omits some. The sample contains hundreds of thousands of clones, roughly 98% of which appear only once. Naive CD8 populations comprised CD45RO-negative cells positively selected for CCR7, excluding terminally differentiated effector memory CD45RA+ cells. Sequencing was carried out using naive CD8+ T cells sorted from blood. These receptors all come from a man aged 25-40 years in good health.

This sequence joins TRBV28 and TRBJ2-2, with 10 bases matching TRBD2. This CDR3 has 17 residues. The V segment lost 6 bases and the J segment 5 bases; nucleotides outside the gene matches: 12. Per germline, CDR1 MDHEN and CDR2 SYDVKM. The CDR3 region is CASSSPASGRWTGELFF. The CDR3 nucleotides are TGTGCCAGCAGCTCCCCCGCTAGCGGGAGATGGACCGGGGAGCTGTTTTTT.

This chain links TRBV5-1 with TRBJ1-1; D is uncertain. Germline V CDR1 and CDR2: SGHRS, YFSETQ. The CDR3 is made up of 14 amino acids. With 4 bases removed from V and 7 bases from J, the gap between germline ends came to 17 bases. The CDR3 here is CASSHSHPADEAFF. The CDR3 DNA sequence: TGCGCCAGCAGCCACTCACATCCGGCGGATGAAGCTTTCTTT. Combining the CDR3 with reference TRBV5-1 and TRBJ1-1 gives the whole variable domain KAGVTQTPRYLIKTRGQQVTLSCSPISGHRSVSWYQQTPGQGLQFLFEYFSETQRNKGNFPGRFSGRQFSNSRSEMNVSTLELGDSALYLCASSHSHPADEAFFGQGTRLTVV.

This sequence joins TRBV27 and TRBJ1-2; TRBD1 is a possible D gene (6 bases). This CDR3 is 14 amino acids long. Germline assignment: CDR1 MNHEY and CDR2 SMNVEV (reference sequence). V lost 3 bases and J lost 8, with 16 bases in between. In DNA, the CDR3 is TGTGCCAGCAGTTTTTTAGCGGGGGCGTTAGGCTACACCTTC. This encodes CASSFLAGALGYTF.

This clone was recorded only once. The chain couples TRBV6-5 to TRBJ1-1; 9 bases agree with TRBD1. The CDR3 runs 14 residues. With 6 bases clipped from V and 6 bases from J, the junction kept 8 bases outside the gene matches. Germline V gene data show CDR1 as MNHEY and CDR2 as SVGAGI. For the CDR3, the DNA is TGTGCCAGCAGCCTCGGACAGGGGTTGGCTGAAGCTTTCTTT. It specifies CASSLGQGLAEAFF.

In the case of this clone: Distinct nucleotide sequences in the sample also encode this CDR3. This sequence joins TRBV9 and TRBJ2-7, with 13 bases fitting TRBD2. The CDR3 runs to 15 residues. The germline CDR1 and CDR2 sequences are SGDLS and YYNGEE. The V segment lost 0 bases and the J segment 4 bases; nucleotides outside the gene matches: 1. The CDR3, as DNA: TGTGCCAGCAGCGTAGGGACTAGCGGGGGATACGAGCAGTACTTC. Protein product: CASSVGTSGGYEQYF.

The rearrangement joins TRBV5-6 to TRBJ2-7; D is perhaps TRBD1 (5 bases). The CDR3 covers 15 residues. The germline V gene encodes CDR1 SGHDT and CDR2 YYEEEE. V was trimmed by 0 bases and J by 5 bases, leaving 15 bases between them. The CDR3 bases are TGTGCCAGCAGCTTGGTTGCTCGAAGGGGCCACGAGCAGTACTTC. Amino acid sequence: CASSLVARRGHEQYF. Full variable domain (remainder filled in from reference TRBV5-6 and TRBJ2-7): DAGVTQSPTHLIKTRGQQVTLRCSPKSGHDTVSWYQQALGQGPQFIFQYYEEEERQRGNFPDRFSGHQFPNYSSELNVNALLLGDSALYLCASSLVARRGHEQYFGPGTRLTVT.

The chain recombines TRBV7-9 with TRBJ2-1; D is uncertain. Trimming cost V 4 bases and J 0 bases, with 10 bases left between them. The germline V gene has CDR1 SEHNR and CDR2 FQNEAQ (reference sequence). The CDR3 loop spans 15 amino acids. The CDR3 is CASSSAPGSYNEQFF. In DNA form, the CDR3 reads TGTGCCAGCAGCTCAGCCCCTGGCTCCTACAATGAGCAGTTCTTC.

This rearrangement joins TRBV16 to TRBJ2-3; unclear D gene. This CDR3 is 15 amino acids long. Germline values: CDR1 KGHSY, CDR2 FQNENV. V lost 2 bases to trimming and J lost 4 bases, with 13 bases between them. The CDR3 loop reads CASSQRVLAADTQYF. For the CDR3, the DNA is TGTGCCAGCAGCCAAAGGGTCCTCGCCGCAGATACGCAGTATTTT.